This T cell receptor (beta chain) derives from a study of T cell responses to AZD1222 COVID-19 vaccine. Study-level findings and limits: Close to half of spike-specific TCRs reportedly recognize unmutated variant regions.

Repertoires were generated with immunoSEQ multiplex PCR, while TCRdb's copy carries only in-frame clones and drops some. The table has roughly 180,000 clones, approximately 90% seen once; the top ten hold under 1.5%. The J segment lost 4 bases and the V segment lost 3 bases, leaving 10 bases of the junction unmatched. CDR3 size: 18 residues. Germline loops: CDR1 KGHSH, CDR2 LQKENI. Notes on this clone: Antigen specificity is unknown.

The material was peripheral blood, obtained 28 days after the second AZD1222 dose. The receptor was derived from an adult who received the AZD1222 COVID-19 vaccine. The chain carries TRBV18 and TRBJ2-3; TRBD2 aligns across 13 bases. The CDR3 protein is CASSPSEGLAGLSDTQYF. The CDR3 DNA is TGTGCCAGCTCACCCTCAGAGGGACTAGCGGGGCTCTCAGATACGCAGTATTTT.